Included here is one TCR beta chain sequence, with context. Its antigen remains unidentified. The junction and the germline gene differ at one end; a read error may be behind it. The data originate from a study of T cell responses to AZD1222 COVID-19 vaccine. Overall study findings and caveats: Regions 160-218 and 743-854 held dominance among vaccine-associated CD4 TCRs, which spanned spike. Donors were chiefly white British, with a greater number of females, and clonal diversity was perhaps underestimated. All repertoire sampling was performed exclusively after the peak T cell response.

Here immunoSEQ multiplex PCR was the method, and the copy in TCRdb shows in-frame clones only, minus some. The sample yields under 85,000 clones, 90% seen once. The specimen was peripheral blood, collected 28 days after the second AZD1222 dose. The TCR was taken from an adult who received the AZD1222 COVID-19 vaccine.

This CDR3 is CASSLASGGSSTHEKLFF. The DNA of the CDR3 is TGCGCCAGCAGCTTGGCCAGTGGGGGCTCCTCAACTCATGAAAAACTGTTTTTT. This chain joins TRBV5-1 and TRBJ1-4; weak D call: TRBD1 (6 bases). The CDR3 covers 18 residues. CDR1 and CDR2 (germline): SGHRS, YFSETQ. The complete variable domain, with remaining parts taken from reference TRBV5-1 and TRBJ1-4, reads KAGVTQTPRYLIKTRGQQVTLSCSPISGHRSVSWYQQTPGQGLQFLFEYFSETQRNKGNFPGRFSGRQFSNSRSEMNVSTLELGDSALYLCASSLASGGSSTHEKLFFGSGTQLSVL.